This T cell receptor (beta chain) emerged from a study of T cell responses to AZD1222 COVID-19 vaccine. This clone was seen just once. The antigen is not known. The study's findings and limits: Reports say nearly half of spike-specific TCRs go after unmutated variant regions. White British ancestry dominated among donors, who included more females, and clonal diversity was possibly underestimated.

Generated by immunoSEQ multiplex PCR, the TCRdb table keeps only in-frame clones and is missing some. This sample has 180,000 or so clones, with 80% to 95% found just once. The sequence derives from an adult in good health. This specimen was peripheral blood, taken on day 0 of AZD1222 vaccination.

The chain's CDR3 is CASSQRGGITSSYNEQFF. The CDR3 nucleotides are TGCGCCAGCAGCCAGCGGGGCGGGATCACAAGCTCCTACAATGAGCAGTTCTTC. The V gene is TRBV4-1, the J gene TRBJ2-1, with D possibly matching TRBD2 (6 bases). CDR3 length equals 18 residues. V was cut by 3 bases and J by 0 bases, with 18 bases left in between. The germline CDR1 and CDR2 sequences are MGHRA and YSYEKL.